The next 15 T cell receptor beta chains were all read from a single sample in a study of blood T cell repertoires in COVID-19. Using immunoSEQ multiplex PCR, the repertoire was profiled, and TCRdb retains in-frame clones only, with some absent. The data hold about 380,000 clones, with around 90% observed a single time. Material: peripheral blood. The source of these receptors is a man younger than 35 with active or convalescent COVID-19.

This chain joins TRBV29-1 and TRBJ2-5; 8 bases fit TRBD2. V trimming: 3 bases; J trimming: 1 base; junction bases outside the gene matches: 1. This CDR3 is built from 13 residues. Germline V gene lookup returns CDR1 SQVTM and CDR2 ANQGSEA. CDR3 protein: CSVERGVQETQYF. The CDR3 nucleotides are TGCAGCGTTGAGCGGGGGGTCCAAGAGACCCAGTACTTC.

The chain uses TRBV7-9 and TRBJ1-1, with 7 bases identical to TRBD1. Germline V gene data show CDR1 as SEHNR and CDR2 as FQNEAQ (reference sequence). Trimming took 5 bases from V and 2 from J; bases not matched to a gene: 11. There are 16 residues in the CDR3. This chain's CDR3 is CASSEPGGRANTEAFF. The CDR3 DNA reads as TGTGCCAGCAGCGAACCAGGGGGGAGAGCAAACACTGAAGCTTTCTTT.

This chain connects TRBV4-3 to TRBJ2-1; 12 nucleotides align to TRBD2. With V trimmed by 3 bases and J by 8 bases, 8 bases remained unmatched. The germline V gene has CDR1 LGHNA and CDR2 YSLEER. CDR3 length: 16 residues. CDR3 sequence reads: CASSHLTSGSRYEQFF. DNA for the CDR3: TGCGCCAGCAGCCACTTGACTAGCGGGAGTCGGTATGAGCAGTTCTTC.

The V and J genes are TRBV28 and TRBJ1-1, with D possibly being TRBD1 (5 bases). The CDR3 extends over 13 amino acids. In germline, CDR1 is MDHEN, CDR2 SYDVKM. V was clipped by 7 bases and J by 5 bases, with 14 bases between them. In DNA, the CDR3 is TGTGCCAGCACTTTGGCGGGGGGGACTGAAGCTTTCTTT. This sequence encodes CASTLAGGTEAFF.

The chain employs TRBV28 and TRBJ2-7, with D hard to call. With 2 bases removed from V and 4 bases from J, the gap between germline ends came to 9 bases. Looked up from germline, CDR1 is MDHEN and CDR2 is SYDVKM. The CDR3 is made up of 13 amino acids. DNA for the CDR3: TGTGCCAGCAGTTTACCCCTTATTTACGAGCAGTACTTC. This codes for CASSLPLIYEQYF.

The gene calls are TRBV7-9 and TRBJ2-4; 7 nucleotides line up with TRBD2. Germline assignment: CDR1 SEHNR and CDR2 FQNEAQ (reference sequence). With 5 bases clipped from V and 3 bases from J, the junction kept 13 bases outside the gene matches. This CDR3 is built from 17 residues. CDR3 residues: CASSPRGGGVYKNIQYF. The CDR3 nucleotides are TGTGCCAGCAGCCCCCGTGGTGGGGGGGTCTACAAAAACATTCAGTACTTC.

The chain uses TRBV27 and TRBJ1-2, with 9 bases identical to TRBD1. CDR3 length: 14 amino acids. Germline CDR1 reads MNHEY; CDR2 reads SMNVEV (reference sequence). J gave up 4 bases and V 4 bases, and 4 bases lay outside the gene matches. CDR3: CASSWDREAYGYTF. CDR3 nucleotide sequence: TGTGCCAGCAGTTGGGACAGGGAGGCCTATGGCTACACCTTC.

The chain combines TRBV18 with TRBJ1-2; 8 bases match TRBD1. This CDR3 region has 13 residues. Germline CDR1 is KGHSH and CDR2 is LQKENI. The J segment lost 7 bases and the V segment lost 4 bases, leaving 5 bases of the junction unmatched. DNA for the CDR3: TGTGCCAGCTCACTACAGGGGGGTCTTGGCTACACCTTC. It codes for CASSLQGGLGYTF. Using reference TRBV18 and TRBJ1-2 for the parts outside the CDR3, the full variable domain is NAGVMQNPRHLVRRRGQEARLRCSPMKGHSHVYWYRQLPEEGLKFMVYLQKENIIDESGMPKERFSAEFPKEGPSILRIQQVVRGDSAAYFCASSLQGGLGYTFGSGTRLTVV.

This clone occurred once. The V gene is TRBV27, the J gene TRBJ1-5; D possibly corresponds to TRBD1 (6 bases). This CDR3 contains 17 residues. Trimming removed 5 bases at V and 3 bases at J, with 20 bases between. Per germline, CDR1 MNHEY and CDR2 SMNVEV (reference sequence). The CDR3: CASSALWDIFLNQPQHF. Written as DNA, the CDR3 is TGTGCCAGCAGTGCCCTCTGGGACATCTTTCTCAATCAGCCCCAGCATTTT.

The J gene is TRBJ1-1, the V gene TRBV28; tentative D call: TRBD1 (5 bases). The ends were cut back, 5 bases at V and 3 bases at J, with 10 bases in the middle. This CDR3 has 13 residues. Germline V lookup: CDR1 MDHEN, CDR2 SYDVKM. In nucleotides, the CDR3 is TGTGCCAGCAGTCCACAGGTGCACACTGAAGCTTTCTTT. Its translation is CASSPQVHTEAFF.

The V and J genes are TRBV27 and TRBJ2-7; 7 bases agree with TRBD1. CDR3 length equals 14 residues. V lost 1 base, J lost 3 bases, and 3 bases stayed unmatched. The V gene's germline CDR1 is MNHEY and CDR2 SMNVEV (reference sequence). The CDR3 is CASSLYPGGYEQYF. CDR3 bases: TGTGCCAGCAGTTTATACCCAGGGGGCTACGAGCAGTACTTC.

The rearrangement uses TRBV6-6 and TRBJ2-5; 9 nucleotides agree with TRBD2. Trimming removed 5 bases from V and 2 bases from J; junction bases left unmatched: 12. Germline loops: CDR1 MNHNY, CDR2 SVGAGI (reference sequence). This CDR3 is built from 17 residues. CDR3 amino acids: CASSPQWGLAGQETQYF. In DNA, the CDR3 is TGTGCCAGCAGTCCTCAATGGGGGCTAGCGGGGCAAGAGACCCAGTACTTC.

The chain joins TRBV27 to TRBJ2-2; tentatively, D is TRBD1 (6 bases). This CDR3 contains 18 residues. Germline V CDR1 and CDR2: MNHEY, SMNVEV (reference sequence). V was trimmed by 4 bases and J by 7 bases, leaving 25 bases between them. CDR3: CASSYGSDRWARGGELFF. The CDR3 coding sequence is TGTGCCAGCAGTTATGGCTCCGACAGGTGGGCCCGAGGCGGGGAGCTGTTTTTT.

This sequence joins TRBV28 and TRBJ1-4; no reliable D call. CDR3 size: 12 residues. The germline gives CDR1 MDHEN, CDR2 SYDVKM. The germline V and J ends were trimmed by 6 bases and 8 bases, with 10 bases remaining between them. CDR3 bases: TGTGCCAGCAGCTCCCGTGGCGAAAAACTGTTTTTT. It translates to CASSSRGEKLFF.

The chain joins TRBV18 to TRBJ1-1, with a possible D match to TRBD1 (6 bases). The CDR3 extends over 12 amino acids. V lost 1 base and J lost 8, with 8 bases in between. Germline CDR1 and CDR2: KGHSH and LQKENI. CDR3 region: CASSPRQGEAFF. The CDR3 DNA reads TGTGCCAGCTCACCACGGCAGGGGGAAGCTTTCTTT. Looking up the rest from reference TRBV18 and TRBJ1-1 gives the full variable domain: NAGVMQNPRHLVRRRGQEARLRCSPMKGHSHVYWYRQLPEEGLKFMVYLQKENIIDESGMPKERFSAEFPKEGPSILRIQQVVRGDSAAYFCASSPRQGEAFFGQGTRLTVV.